These T cell receptor beta chains were read from a single sample in a study of blood T cell repertoires in COVID-19. TCRdb's copy holds only in-frame clones and misses some; the assay was immunoSEQ multiplex PCR. The sample yields some 220,000 clones, 85% seen once. The specimen was peripheral blood. The receptors originated from a man aged 45-65 years with COVID-19, enrolled during active disease. Both conserved end residues are part of each CDR3. D genes are given only for firm matches. Only part of the rows carry a size: once, few, many, or a class if the clone is expanded.

J | D | size | V | DNA | CDR3
TRBJ1-2 | TRBD1 | NA | TRBV7-2 | TGTGCCAGCAGCGTAGGACAGGGAGGCTACACCTTC | CASSVGQGGYTF
TRBJ1-4 | NA | NA | TRBV4-1 | TGCGCCAGCAGCCGGCAGGCCCTTGCGGGTAATGAAAAACTGTTTTTT | CASSRQALAGNEKLFF
TRBJ2-5 | NA | NA | TRBV30 | TGTGCCTGGAGTTTCCGGGGTTCAGAGACCCAGTACTTC | CAWSFRGSETQYF
TRBJ2-3 | TRBD2 | NA | TRBV7-6 | TGTGCCAGCAGCTTGCAACTAGCGTCCACAGATACGCAGTATTTT | CASSLQLASTDTQYF
TRBJ2-5 | NA | NA | TRBV5-1 | TGCGCCAGCAGCGGGGGCCCTGGGGAGACCCAGTACTTC | CASSGGPGETQYF
TRBJ1-2 | NA | NA | TRBV2 | TGTGCCAGCAGCCCTCAAATGACGGTCAGGTCTTATGGCTACACCTTC | CASSPQMTVRSYGYTF
TRBJ1-2 | NA | NA | TRBV5-1 | TGCGCCAGCAGCTTGTCTGGGGGGACTAACTATGGCTACACCTTC | CASSLSGGTNYGYTF
TRBJ1-6 | TRBD1 | once | TRBV6-5 | TGTGCCAGCAGGCTGACAGGGGACAATTCACCCCTCCACTTT | CASRLTGDNSPLHF
TRBJ1-1 | TRBD1 | NA | TRBV2 | TGTGCCAGCAGTCAAAGGGACAGGGGAGGAAACACTGAAGCTTTCTTT | CASSQRDRGGNTEAFF
TRBJ2-7 | NA | NA | TRBV5-1 | TGCGCCAGCAGCTTGGAACAGAACGAGCAGTACTTC | CASSLEQNEQYF
TRBJ1-2 | TRBD1 | NA | TRBV18 | TGTGCCAGCTCAACTGGACAGGGCGGCTACACCTTC | CASSTGQGGYTF
TRBJ1-6 | NA | NA | TRBV7-6 | TGTGCCAGCAGCCCGGAGGGAGGATCACCCCTCCACTTT | CASSPEGGSPLHF
TRBJ2-1 | NA | NA | TRBV5-6 | TGTGCCAGCAGCTTGGCTGGTGGGGGCCTAATCGATGAGCAGTTCTTC | CASSLAGGGLIDEQFF
TRBJ1-5 | NA | few | TRBV19 | TGTGCCAGTTCAGTTGCAGGGTACATTAGCAATCAGCCCCAGCATTTT | CASSVAGYISNQPQHF
TRBJ1-2 | TRBD1 | NA | TRBV12-3/TRBV12-4 | TGTGCCAGCAGTGGACAGGGGCGAGACGGCTACACCTTC | CASSGQGRDGYTF
TRBJ2-3 | NA | NA | TRBV5-1 | TGCGCCAGCAGCTTGGCGCCCCTAGCTACAGATACGCAGTATTTT | CASSLAPLATDTQYF
TRBJ2-7 | NA | once | TRBV28 | TGTGCCAGCAATGGGCTAGCTCACGAGCAGTACTTC | CASNGLAHEQYF
TRBJ1-2 | TRBD1 | NA | TRBV7-8 | TGTGCCAGCAGCTCTTTACAGGGGGCTAACTATGGCTACACCTTC | CASSSLQGANYGYTF
TRBJ1-5 | NA | NA | TRBV9 | TGTGCCAGCAGCCCGGATGGAGGCCCCAATCAGCCCCAGCATTTT | CASSPDGGPNQPQHF
TRBJ1-3 | TRBD1 | NA | TRBV6-6 | TGTGCCAGCAGTTACTCGACAGGGGGCTCTGGAAACACCATATATTTT | CASSYSTGGSGNTIYF
TRBJ1-2 | TRBD1 | once | TRBV5-6 | TGTGCCAGCAGCGAAACAGGGGCACGCCCATATGGCTACACCTTC | CASSETGARPYGYTF
TRBJ2-5 | NA | NA | TRBV3-1/TRBV3-2 | TGTGCCAGCAGCCAAGAAACTGTTTCATGGGAGACCCAGTACTTC | CASSQETVSWETQYF
TRBJ2-7 | TRBD1 | NA | TRBV18 | TGTGCCAGCTCCCAAAACGGACAGGGCAGCGAGCAGTACTTC | CASSQNGQGSEQYF
TRBJ1-4 | NA | NA | TRBV27 | TGTGCCAGCAGTTTATGGGGAGGGCCGACTAATGAAAAACTGTTTTTT | CASSLWGGPTNEKLFF
TRBJ1-1 | NA | NA | TRBV5-6 | TGTGCCAGCAGCTTTAACGGGGGTACCACTGAAGCTTTCTTT | CASSFNGGTTEAFF
TRBJ1-5 | NA | NA | TRBV7-2 | TGTGCCAGCAGCTTAGACAGCTTATTTGGACAGCCCCAGCATTTT | CASSLDSLFGQPQHF
TRBJ2-2 | NA | NA | TRBV3-1/TRBV3-2 | TGTGCCAGCAGTCAGGGGACGGGAAGGTACGGGGAGCTGTTTTTT | CASSQGTGRYGELFF
TRBJ1-1 | TRBD1 | NA | TRBV3-1/TRBV3-2 | TGTGCCAGCAGCCAAATACCTCCGAGACAGGGGTCGACGGGCACTGAAGCTTTCTTT | CASSQIPPRQGSTGTEAFF
TRBJ1-6 | NA | few | TRBV4-1 | TGCGCCAGCAGCGCCTCACGTACGGCAGGGCTTTCACCCCTCCACTTT | CASSASRTAGLSPLHF
TRBJ1-6 | NA | NA | TRBV11-2 | TGTGCCAGCGAGACAGGCTATAATTCACCCCTCCACTTT | CASETGYNSPLHF
TRBJ2-1 | TRBD1 | once | TRBV18 | TGTGCCAGCTCACCATGGACAGGGGCCCCATCGCACAATGAGCAGTTCTTC | CASSPWTGAPSHNEQFF
TRBJ1-2 | NA | NA | TRBV6-9 | TGTGCCAGCAGTTCAGAAAGAGGGAACTATGGCTACACCTTC | CASSSERGNYGYTF
TRBJ2-1 | NA | NA | TRBV18 | TGTGCCAGCTCACCAGGGCACGGCTATGAGCAGTTCTTC | CASSPGHGYEQFF
TRBJ2-3 | NA | NA | TRBV12-3/TRBV12-4 | TGTGCCAGCAGTAAACTCACAGATACGCAGTATTTT | CASSKLTDTQYF
TRBJ2-1 | TRBD2 | NA | TRBV12-5 | TGTGCTAGTGGTTTGTCGGGGGGTGATGAGCAGTTCTTC | CASGLSGGDEQFF
TRBJ1-5 | TRBD1 | NA | TRBV18 | TGTGCCAGCTCTCCGGACAGGGGAAATAGCAATCAGCCCCAGCATTTT | CASSPDRGNSNQPQHF
TRBJ2-7 | NA | NA | TRBV5-1 | TGCGCCAGCAGCCAACAGGGTGGCGAGCAGTACTTC | CASSQQGGEQYF
TRBJ2-1 | TRBD2 | NA | TRBV3-1/TRBV3-2 | TGTGCCAGCAGCCGACCGGGGGGGCCTAAGTTCTTC | CASSRPGGPKFF